These 18 T cell receptor beta chains originate from one sample sequenced in a study of cytomegalovirus exposure and HLA in healthy donors (dated by TCRdb to 2016 to 2017). Library preparation employed the immunoSEQ multiplex PCR assay. In its TCRdb copy, this immuneACCESS table keeps in-frame sequences only and misses some clones. Where compared with another copy, unresolved V genes explain less than half of these, and the others have no known cause. This sample comprises about 58,000 clones, more than 75% of them detected only once. The ten largest clones take up more than 0.85% of the sample. Sequencing used PBMCs. These receptor sequences come from a man between 18 and 35 years old in good health and CMV-seronegative.

This rearrangement joins TRBV18 to TRBJ2-6; 8 positions match TRBD2. The CDR3 is made up of 17 amino acids. The V gene's germline CDR1 is KGHSH and CDR2 LQKENI. J lost 1 base, V lost 3 bases, and 5 bases had no gene match. The DNA of the CDR3 is TGTGCCAGCTCACCGCGGGAGGCTCAATCTGGGGCCAACGTCCTGACTTTC. Amino acids: CASSPREAQSGANVLTF.

The chain recombines TRBV6-1 with TRBJ2-5; TRBD2 agrees at 10 bases. Germline V CDR1 and CDR2: MNHNS, SASEGT. The trim removed 6 bases at V and 1 base at J, leaving 11 bases unmatched. The CDR3 runs to 17 residues. The CDR3 DNA reads TGTGCCAGCAGGGAAACCGGGACTAGCGTACTCCAAGAGACCCAGTACTTC. Translating it yields CASRETGTSVLQETQYF.

The chain carries TRBV5-4 and TRBJ2-1, with 15 nucleotides matching TRBD2. The germline gives CDR1 SGHNT, CDR2 YYREEE (reference sequence). The CDR3 covers 16 residues. V shed 4 bases and J 9 bases; nucleotides not matched to a gene: 8. CDR3 sequence: CASSTGTSGRIGEQFF. The CDR3, as DNA: TGTGCCAGCAGCACCGGGACTAGCGGGAGGATAGGTGAGCAGTTCTTC.

This clone appeared a single time. This rearrangement joins TRBV11-3 to TRBJ2-7; D might be TRBD1 (6 bases). In germline, CDR1 is SGHNT, CDR2 YENEEA. The V end was cut by 1 base, the J end by 6 bases, with 16 bases between. CDR3 length: 15 residues. The CDR3 region has the DNA TGTGCCAGCAGCTTAGCTAGGACAGACACTTCCGAGCAGTACTTC. It encodes CASSLARTDTSEQYF.

J is TRBJ2-1 and V is TRBV28, with TRBD1 as a possible D gene (6 bases). The CDR3 extends over 15 amino acids. The V end lost 6 bases, the J end lost 0 bases, and 12 bases lay between the germline ends. The germline gives CDR1 MDHEN, CDR2 SYDVKM. This CDR3 is CASRAGQPSYNEQFF. CDR3 bases: TGTGCCAGCAGGGCTGGACAGCCCTCCTACAATGAGCAGTTCTTC.

The chain links TRBV5-6 to TRBJ2-7; 10 bases map to TRBD1. V lost 2 bases to trimming and J lost 3 bases; unmatched junction nucleotides: 5. In germline, CDR1 is SGHDT, CDR2 YYEEEE. The CDR3 is 15 amino acids. CDR3 residues: CASSLLWTGGYEQYF. The CDR3 nucleotides are TGTGCCAGCAGCTTACTCTGGACAGGGGGCTACGAGCAGTACTTC.

The chain uses TRBV5-1 and TRBJ2-5; 12 bases fit TRBD2. Germline values: CDR1 SGHRS, CDR2 YFSETQ. The V and J ends lost 3 bases and 3 bases, in that order; junction bases with no gene match: 3. This CDR3 has 15 amino acids. As DNA, the CDR3 is TGCGCCAGCAGCTGGACTAGCGGGGCTAAAGAGACCCAGTACTTC. Protein sequence: CASSWTSGAKETQYF.

The CDR3 reads CASTRGPHGAFF. In DNA, the CDR3 is TGTGCCAGCACCAGGGGCCCACACGGTGCTTTCTTT. The chain uses TRBV28 and TRBJ1-1; D is possibly TRBD1 (6 bases). Germline assignment: CDR1 MDHEN and CDR2 SYDVKM. The V and J ends lost 7 bases and 11 bases respectively, with 17 bases between them. The CDR3 consists of 12 residues. Using reference TRBV28 and TRBJ1-1 for the parts outside the CDR3, the full variable domain is DVKVTQSSRYLVKRTGEKVFLECVQDMDHENMFWYRQDPGLGLRLIYFSYDVKMKEKGDIPEGYSVSREKKERFSLILESASTNQTSMYLCASTRGPHGAFFGQGTRLTVV.

The rearrangement joins TRBV15 to TRBJ2-2; 8 nucleotides line up with TRBD2. CDR1 is LNHNV, CDR2 YYDKDF, per germline (reference sequence). J was trimmed by 5 bases and V by 6 bases; bases with no gene match: 17. The length of the CDR3 is 18 residues. The CDR3 spells CATRGGASGSLATGELFF. The CDR3 bases are TGTGCCACCAGAGGAGGGGCTAGCGGGTCCCTAGCAACCGGGGAGCTGTTTTTT.

The rearrangement uses TRBV25-1 and TRBJ1-5; 7 bases fit TRBD1. Germline CDR1 MGHDK, CDR2 SYGVNS. The CDR3 spans 15 residues. V was clipped by 1 base and J by 7 bases; unmatched bases: 7. CDR3 region: CASSESGQGGQPQHF. The CDR3 region has the DNA TGTGCCAGCAGTGAATCGGGGCAGGGGGGACAGCCCCAGCATTTT.

The V call is TRBV19, the J call TRBJ1-1; D gene uncertain. The V gene lost 4 bases and the J gene lost 3 bases, with 6 bases spanning the gap. The CDR3 loop spans 12 amino acids. Germline CDR1 and CDR2: LNHDA and SQIVND (reference sequence). The CDR3, as DNA: TGTGCCAGTAGTACCGCGCACACTGAAGCTTTCTTT. Translation gives CASSTAHTEAFF.

The chain couples TRBV5-5 to TRBJ2-1, with TRBD1 identical over 7 bases. In germline, CDR1 is SGHKS, CDR2 YYEKEE (reference sequence). CDR3 length equals 15 residues. The ends lost 0 bases at V and 5 bases at J; junction bases unmatched: 5. The CDR3 sequence is CASSLGGGSNNEQFF. CDR3 bases: TGTGCCAGCAGCTTGGGAGGGGGCTCTAACAATGAGCAGTTCTTC.

J is TRBJ2-1 and V is TRBV7-2, with 11 positions matching TRBD2. CDR1 SGHTA and CDR2 FQGNSA come from the germline V gene. The CDR3 runs 15 residues. Unmatched junction bases numbered 9, after V lost 8 bases and J lost 6 bases. DNA for the CDR3: TGTGCCAGCGGACAACTAGCGGGAGTTGTCAATGAGCAGTTCTTC. Protein product: CASGQLAGVVNEQFF.

V and J are TRBV7-2 and TRBJ2-3; 7 bases line up with TRBD2. J lost 3 bases, V lost 5 bases, and 5 bases had no gene match. The length of the CDR3 is 14 residues. Per the germline V gene, CDR1 is SGHTA and CDR2 is FQGNSA. The CDR3 spells CASSPGLETDTQYF. CDR3 DNA: TGTGCCAGCAGCCCCGGACTAGAGACAGATACGCAGTATTTT.

The chain recombines TRBV10-3 with TRBJ2-1; the D is unclear. Per germline, CDR1 ENHRY and CDR2 SYGVKD. The V and J ends lost 6 bases and 5 bases respectively, with 14 bases between them. This CDR3 contains 14 residues. The CDR3 DNA follows: TGTGCCATCAGCCTTCCGCAGCGAAACAATGAGCAGTTCTTC. This translates into CAISLPQRNNEQFF.

This clone occurred once. The V gene is TRBV27, the J gene TRBJ1-5; perhaps TRBD1 as D (5 bases). The germline V and J ends were trimmed by 6 bases and 1 base, with 13 bases remaining between them. The CDR3 runs 15 residues. Per the germline V gene, CDR1 is MNHEY and CDR2 is SMNVEV (reference sequence). The CDR3 sequence is CASRSQGLSNQPQHF. As DNA, the CDR3 is TGTGCCAGCAGATCGCAGGGATTGAGCAATCAGCCCCAGCATTTT.

The V call is TRBV7-3, the J call TRBJ2-5; D is unresolved. CDR3 length equals 11 residues. The germline V and J ends were trimmed by 3 bases and 4 bases, with 3 bases remaining between them. Per the germline V gene, CDR1 is SGHTA and CDR2 is FQGTGA. Here the CDR3 DNA reads TGTGCCAGCAGCTTTAGAGAGACCCAGTACTTC. As protein: CASSFRETQYF.

This clone was detected once. J is TRBJ2-7 and V is TRBV27, with 10 bases matching TRBD2. V was pared by 3 bases and J by 5 bases, with 13 bases of the junction left unmatched. This CDR3 has 17 residues. Germline loops: CDR1 MNHEY, CDR2 SMNVEV (reference sequence). As DNA, the CDR3 is TGTGCCAGCAGTTTTTCTAACCCTAGCGGGAGTAGGGACGAGCAGTACTTC. The encoded protein is CASSFSNPSGSRDEQYF.